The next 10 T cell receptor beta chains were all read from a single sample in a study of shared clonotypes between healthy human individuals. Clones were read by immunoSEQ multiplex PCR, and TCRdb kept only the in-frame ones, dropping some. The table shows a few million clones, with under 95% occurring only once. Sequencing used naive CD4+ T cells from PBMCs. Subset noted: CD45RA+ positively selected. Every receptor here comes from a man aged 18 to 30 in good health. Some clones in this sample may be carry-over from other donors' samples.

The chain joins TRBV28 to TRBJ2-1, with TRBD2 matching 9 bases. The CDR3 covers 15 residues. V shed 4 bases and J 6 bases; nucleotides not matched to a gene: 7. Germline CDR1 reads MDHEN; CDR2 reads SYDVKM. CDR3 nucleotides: TGTGCCAGCAGTTCGGCGGGGGGGGCGCCCAATGAGCAGTTCTTC. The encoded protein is CASSSAGGAPNEQFF.

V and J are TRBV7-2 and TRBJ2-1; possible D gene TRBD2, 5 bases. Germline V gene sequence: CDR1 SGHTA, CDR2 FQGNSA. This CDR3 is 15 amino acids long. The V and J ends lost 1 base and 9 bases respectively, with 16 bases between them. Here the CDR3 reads CASSLVGASEGEQFF. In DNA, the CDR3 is TGTGCCAGCAGCTTAGTGGGAGCCTCCGAGGGTGAGCAGTTCTTC.

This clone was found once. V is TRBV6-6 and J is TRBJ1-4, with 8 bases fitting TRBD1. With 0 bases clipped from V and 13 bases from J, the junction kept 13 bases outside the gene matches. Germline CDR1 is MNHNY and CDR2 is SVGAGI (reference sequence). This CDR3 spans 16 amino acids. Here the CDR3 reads CASSYSTGVGAGGLFF. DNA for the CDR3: TGTGCCAGCAGTTACTCGACAGGGGTGGGTGCGGGGGGACTGTTTTTT.

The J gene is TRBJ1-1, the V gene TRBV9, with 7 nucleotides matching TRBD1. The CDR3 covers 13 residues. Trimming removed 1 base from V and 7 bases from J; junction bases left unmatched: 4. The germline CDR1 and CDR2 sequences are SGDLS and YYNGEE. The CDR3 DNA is TGTGCCAGCAGCGTAACAGGGGTAGGTGAAGCTTTCTTT. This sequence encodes CASSVTGVGEAFF.

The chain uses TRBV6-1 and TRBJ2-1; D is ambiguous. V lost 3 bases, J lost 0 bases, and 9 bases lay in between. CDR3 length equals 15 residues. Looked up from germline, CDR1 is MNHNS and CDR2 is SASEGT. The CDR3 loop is CASSETFSSYNEQFF. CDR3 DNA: TGTGCCAGCAGTGAGACTTTTAGCTCCTACAATGAGCAGTTCTTC.

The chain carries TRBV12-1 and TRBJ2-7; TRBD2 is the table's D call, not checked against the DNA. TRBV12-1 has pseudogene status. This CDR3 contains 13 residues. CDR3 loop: CASHGTSIYEQYF. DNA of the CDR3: TGTGCCAGCCACGGGACTAGTATTTACGAGCAGTACTTC.

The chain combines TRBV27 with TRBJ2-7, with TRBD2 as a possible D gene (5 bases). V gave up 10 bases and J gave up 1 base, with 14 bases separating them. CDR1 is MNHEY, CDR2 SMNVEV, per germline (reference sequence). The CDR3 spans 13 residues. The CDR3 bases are TGTGCCAACCCTATTAGCGATTCCTACGAGCAGTACTTC. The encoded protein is CANPISDSYEQYF.

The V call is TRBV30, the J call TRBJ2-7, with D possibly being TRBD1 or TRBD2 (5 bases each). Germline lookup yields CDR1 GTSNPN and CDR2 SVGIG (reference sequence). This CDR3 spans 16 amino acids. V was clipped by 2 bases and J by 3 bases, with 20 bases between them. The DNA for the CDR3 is TGTGCCTGGAGTCCCACTAGGGCAGGGTGGGTCTACGAGCAGTACTTC. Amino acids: CAWSPTRAGWVYEQYF.

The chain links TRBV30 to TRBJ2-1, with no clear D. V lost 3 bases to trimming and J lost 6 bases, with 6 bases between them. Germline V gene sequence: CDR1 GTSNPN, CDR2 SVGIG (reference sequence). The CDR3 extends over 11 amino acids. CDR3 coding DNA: TGTGCCTGGAGGAGGTCCAATGAGCAGTTCTTC. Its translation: CAWRRSNEQFF.

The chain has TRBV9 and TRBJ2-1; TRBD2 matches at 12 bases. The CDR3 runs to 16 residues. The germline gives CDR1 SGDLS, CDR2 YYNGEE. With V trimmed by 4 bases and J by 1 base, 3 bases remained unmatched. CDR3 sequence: CASSRLAGESYNEQFF. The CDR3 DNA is TGTGCCAGCAGCAGACTAGCGGGAGAATCCTACAATGAGCAGTTCTTC.